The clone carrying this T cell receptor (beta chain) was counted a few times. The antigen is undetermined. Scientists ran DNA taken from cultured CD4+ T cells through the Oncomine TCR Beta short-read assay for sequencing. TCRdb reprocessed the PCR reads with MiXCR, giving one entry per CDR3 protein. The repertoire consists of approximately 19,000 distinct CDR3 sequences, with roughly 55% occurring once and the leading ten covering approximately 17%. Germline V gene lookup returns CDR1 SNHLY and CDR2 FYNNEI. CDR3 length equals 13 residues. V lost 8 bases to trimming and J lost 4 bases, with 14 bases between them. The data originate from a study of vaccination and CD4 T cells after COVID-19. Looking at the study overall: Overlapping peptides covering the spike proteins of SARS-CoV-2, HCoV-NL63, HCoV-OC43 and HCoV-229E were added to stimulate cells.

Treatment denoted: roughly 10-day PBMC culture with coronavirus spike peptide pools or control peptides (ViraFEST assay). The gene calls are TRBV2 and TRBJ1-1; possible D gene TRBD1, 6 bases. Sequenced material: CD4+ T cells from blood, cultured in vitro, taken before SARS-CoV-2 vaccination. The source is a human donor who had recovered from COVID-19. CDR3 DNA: TGTGCCAGCGCCTTACAGGGCGTCACTGAAGCTTTCTTT. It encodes CASALQGVTEAFF.